At least ten counts were recorded for the clone carrying this T cell receptor beta chain. What it binds is not known. How the authors handled the data: Clinicopathological groups of papillary thyroid cancer showed CDR3 differences that were used to build a distant-metastasis classifier. TCRdb re-clonotyped the PCR reads through MiXCR. Clone size and V and J calls follow TCRdb, not the original study. The sample consists of about 20,000 clones, roughly 15% of them appearing once. This sample is part of a study of metastatic and nonmetastatic thyroid tumors. Findings of the study overall: It was reported that TCR beta diversity was significantly higher in malignant thyroid tumors than benign nodules, in blood and tumor.

V trimming: 6 bases; J trimming: 0 bases; junction bases outside the gene matches: 6. The CDR3 is made up of 16 amino acids. Germline V lookup: CDR1 MNHNS, CDR2 SASEGT. Thyroid surgery took place with no prior treatment in any patient. The chain employs TRBV6-1 and TRBJ2-1; 9 nucleotides agree with TRBD2. The sequencing input was tumor tissue. The source of this sequence is a female donor with papillary thyroid cancer or a benign thyroid nodule (not recorded which). Some clones in this sample may be carry-over from other donors' samples. The CDR3: CASRASGTSSYNEQFF. The CDR3 DNA is TGTGCCAGCAGAGCTAGCGGGACTAGCTCCTACAATGAGCAGTTCTTC.